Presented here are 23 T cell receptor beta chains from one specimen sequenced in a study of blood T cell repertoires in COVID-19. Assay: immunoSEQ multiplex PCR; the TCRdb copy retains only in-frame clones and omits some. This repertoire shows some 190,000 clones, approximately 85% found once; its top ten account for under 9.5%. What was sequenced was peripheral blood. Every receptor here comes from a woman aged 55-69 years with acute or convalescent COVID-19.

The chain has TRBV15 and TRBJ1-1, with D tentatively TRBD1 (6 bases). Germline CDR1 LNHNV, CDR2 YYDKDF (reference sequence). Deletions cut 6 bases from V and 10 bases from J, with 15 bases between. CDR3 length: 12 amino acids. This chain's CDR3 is CATSKGGGSAFF. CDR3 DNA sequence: TGTGCCACCAGTAAGGGAGGGGGATCAGCTTTCTTT.

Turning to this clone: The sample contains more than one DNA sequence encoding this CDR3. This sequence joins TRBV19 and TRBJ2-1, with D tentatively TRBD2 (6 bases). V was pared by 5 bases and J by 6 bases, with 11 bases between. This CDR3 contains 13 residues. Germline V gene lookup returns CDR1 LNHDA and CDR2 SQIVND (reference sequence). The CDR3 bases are TGTGCCAGTAGTTTGGGACTCCGCAATGAGCAGTTCTTC. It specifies CASSLGLRNEQFF. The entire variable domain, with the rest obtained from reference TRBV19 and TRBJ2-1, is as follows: DGGITQSPKYLFRKEGQNVTLSCEQNLNHDAMYWYRQDPGQGLRLIYYSQIVNDFQKGDIAEGYSVSREKKESFPLTVTSAQKNPTAFYLCASSLGLRNEQFFGPGTRLTVL.

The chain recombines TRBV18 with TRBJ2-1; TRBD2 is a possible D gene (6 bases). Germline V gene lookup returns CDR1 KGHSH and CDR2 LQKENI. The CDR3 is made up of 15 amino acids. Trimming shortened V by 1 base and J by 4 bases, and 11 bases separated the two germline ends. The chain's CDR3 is CASSPLAEVYNEQFF. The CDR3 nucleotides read TGTGCCAGCTCACCACTAGCGGAAGTATACAATGAGCAGTTCTTC.

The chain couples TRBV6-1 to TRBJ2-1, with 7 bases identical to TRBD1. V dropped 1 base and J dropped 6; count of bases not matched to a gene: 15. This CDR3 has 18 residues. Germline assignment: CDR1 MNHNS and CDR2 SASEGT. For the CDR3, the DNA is TGTGCCAGCAGTGAAGTTAAGGTGTCAGGGGGATTCGGCAATGAGCAGTTCTTC. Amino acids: CASSEVKVSGGFGNEQFF.

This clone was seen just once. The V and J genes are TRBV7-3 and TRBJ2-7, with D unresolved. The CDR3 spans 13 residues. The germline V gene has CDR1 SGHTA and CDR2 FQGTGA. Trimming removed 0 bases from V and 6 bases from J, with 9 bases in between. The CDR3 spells CASSLTPGAEQYV. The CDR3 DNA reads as TGTGCCAGCAGCTTAACCCCAGGCGCCGAGCAGTACGTC.

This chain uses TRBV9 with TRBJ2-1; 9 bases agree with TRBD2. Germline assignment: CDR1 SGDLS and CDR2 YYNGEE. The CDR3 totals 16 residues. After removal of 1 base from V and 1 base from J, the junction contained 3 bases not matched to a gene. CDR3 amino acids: CASSVNSGRSYNEQFF. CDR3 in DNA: TGTGCCAGCAGCGTAAATAGCGGGAGATCCTACAATGAGCAGTTCTTC.

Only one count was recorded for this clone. CDR3 nucleotides: TGCGCCAGCAGCTTCCTTAGCGGGGCTAGCACAGATACGCAGTATTTT. The encoded protein is CASSFLSGASTDTQYF. The chain joins TRBV5-1 to TRBJ2-3; 8 nucleotides line up with TRBD2. V was pared by 2 bases and J by 0 bases, with 5 bases of the junction left unmatched. There are 16 residues in the CDR3. Per germline, CDR1 SGHRS and CDR2 YFSETQ.

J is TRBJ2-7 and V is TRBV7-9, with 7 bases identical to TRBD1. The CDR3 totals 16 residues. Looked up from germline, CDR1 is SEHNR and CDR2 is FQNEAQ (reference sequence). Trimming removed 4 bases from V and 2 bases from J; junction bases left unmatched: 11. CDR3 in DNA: TGTGCCAGCAGCTCCCCCCACGGGACAGACGCCTACGAGCAGTACTTC. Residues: CASSSPHGTDAYEQYF. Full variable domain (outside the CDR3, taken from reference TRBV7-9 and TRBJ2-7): DTGVSQNPRHKITKRGQNVTFRCDPISEHNRLYWYRQTLGQGPEFLTYFQNEAQLEKSRLLSDRFSAERPKGSFSTLEIQRTEQGDSAMYLCASSSPHGTDAYEQYFGPGTRLTVT.

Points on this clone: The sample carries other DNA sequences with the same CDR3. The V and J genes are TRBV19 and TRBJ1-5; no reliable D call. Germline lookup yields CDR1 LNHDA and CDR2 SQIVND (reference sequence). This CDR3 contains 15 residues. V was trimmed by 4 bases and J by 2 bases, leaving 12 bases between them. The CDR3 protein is CASSTPGRGNQPQHF. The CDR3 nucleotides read TGTGCCAGTAGTACCCCGGGAAGGGGCAATCAGCCCCAGCATTTT. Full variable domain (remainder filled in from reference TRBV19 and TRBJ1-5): DGGITQSPKYLFRKEGQNVTLSCEQNLNHDAMYWYRQDPGQGLRLIYYSQIVNDFQKGDIAEGYSVSREKKESFPLTVTSAQKNPTAFYLCASSTPGRGNQPQHFGDGTRLSIL.

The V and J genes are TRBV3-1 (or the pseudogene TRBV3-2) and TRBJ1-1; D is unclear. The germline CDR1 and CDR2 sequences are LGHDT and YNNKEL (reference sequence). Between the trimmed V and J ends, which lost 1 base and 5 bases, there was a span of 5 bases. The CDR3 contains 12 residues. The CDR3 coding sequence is TGTGCCAGCAGCCAAGTGAGGACTGAAGCTTTCTTT. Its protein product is CASSQVRTEAFF.

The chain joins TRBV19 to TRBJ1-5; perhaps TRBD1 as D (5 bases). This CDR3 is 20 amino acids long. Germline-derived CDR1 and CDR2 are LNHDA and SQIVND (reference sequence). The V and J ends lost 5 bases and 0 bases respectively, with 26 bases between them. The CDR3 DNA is TGTGCCAGTAGTGACAGAGAAACTAAACCTATACGATATAGCAATCAGCCCCAGCATTTT. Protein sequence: CASSDRETKPIRYSNQPQHF.

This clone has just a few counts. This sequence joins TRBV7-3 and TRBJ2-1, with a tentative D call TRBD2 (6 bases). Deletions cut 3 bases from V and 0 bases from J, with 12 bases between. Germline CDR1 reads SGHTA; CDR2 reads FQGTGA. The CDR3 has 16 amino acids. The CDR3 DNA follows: TGTGCCAGCAGCTTTGTTGCGGGAAGCTCCTACAATGAGCAGTTCTTC. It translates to CASSFVAGSSYNEQFF.

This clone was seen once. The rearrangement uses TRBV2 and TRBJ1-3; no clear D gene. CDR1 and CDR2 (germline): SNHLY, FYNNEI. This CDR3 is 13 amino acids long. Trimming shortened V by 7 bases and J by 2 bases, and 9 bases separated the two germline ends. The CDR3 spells CASNSGTGNTIYF. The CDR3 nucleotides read TGTGCCAGCAACTCGGGGACTGGAAACACCATATATTTT. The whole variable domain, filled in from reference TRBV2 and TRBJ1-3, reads EPEVTQTPSHQVTQMGQEVILRCVPISNHLYFYWYRQILGQKVEFLVSFYNNEISEKSEIFDDQFSVERPDGSNFTLKIRSTKLEDSAMYFCASNSGTGNTIYFGEGSWLTVV.

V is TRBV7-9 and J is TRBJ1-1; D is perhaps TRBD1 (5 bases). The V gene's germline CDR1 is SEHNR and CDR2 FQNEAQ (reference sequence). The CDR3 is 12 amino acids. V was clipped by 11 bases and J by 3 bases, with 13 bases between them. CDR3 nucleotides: TGTGCCTCAGCCAAGGGGTACACTGAAGCTTTCTTT. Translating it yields CASAKGYTEAFF.

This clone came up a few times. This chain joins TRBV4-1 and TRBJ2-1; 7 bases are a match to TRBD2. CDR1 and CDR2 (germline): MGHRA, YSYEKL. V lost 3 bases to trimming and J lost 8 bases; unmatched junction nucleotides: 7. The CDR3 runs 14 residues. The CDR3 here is CASSQSGNGYEQFF. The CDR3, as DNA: TGCGCCAGCAGCCAGAGCGGGAACGGGTATGAGCAGTTCTTC.

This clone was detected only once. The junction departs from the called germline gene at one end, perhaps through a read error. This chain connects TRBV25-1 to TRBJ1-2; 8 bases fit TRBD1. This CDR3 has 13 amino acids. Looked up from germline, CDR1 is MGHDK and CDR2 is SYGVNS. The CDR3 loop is CASSESARGHKGF. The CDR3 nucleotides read TGTGCCAGCAGTGAATCGGCCAGGGGGCATAAGGGCTTC.

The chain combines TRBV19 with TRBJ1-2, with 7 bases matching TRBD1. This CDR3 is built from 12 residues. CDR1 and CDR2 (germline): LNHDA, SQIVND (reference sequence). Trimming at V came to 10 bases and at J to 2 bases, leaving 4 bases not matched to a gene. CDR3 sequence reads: CATQDRNYGYTF. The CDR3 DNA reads TGTGCCACCCAGGACAGGAACTATGGCTACACCTTC.

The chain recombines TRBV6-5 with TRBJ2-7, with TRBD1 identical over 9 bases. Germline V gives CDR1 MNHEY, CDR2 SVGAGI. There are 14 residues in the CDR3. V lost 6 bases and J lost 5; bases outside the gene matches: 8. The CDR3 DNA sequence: TGTGCCAGCAGATATGGGACAGGGTTCCACGAGCAGTACGTC. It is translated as CASRYGTGFHEQYV.

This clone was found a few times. CDR3 coding DNA: TGTGCCAGCAGCTCCAGATCCGGGACTAAACCCTTCACCCGCGAGCAGTACGTC. This encodes CASSSRSGTKPFTREQYV. The V gene is TRBV7-3, the J gene TRBJ2-7; 7 bases are shared with TRBD2. The ends lost 4 bases at V and 6 bases at J; junction bases unmatched: 21. In germline, CDR1 is SGHTA, CDR2 FQGTGA. This CDR3 has 18 amino acids.

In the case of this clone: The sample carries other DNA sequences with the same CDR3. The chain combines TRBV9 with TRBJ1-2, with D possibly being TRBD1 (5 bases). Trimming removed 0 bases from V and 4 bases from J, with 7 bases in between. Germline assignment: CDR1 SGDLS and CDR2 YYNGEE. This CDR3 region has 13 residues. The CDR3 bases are TGTGCCAGCAGCGTAGATAGGGGCTATGGCTACACCTTC. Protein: CASSVDRGYGYTF.

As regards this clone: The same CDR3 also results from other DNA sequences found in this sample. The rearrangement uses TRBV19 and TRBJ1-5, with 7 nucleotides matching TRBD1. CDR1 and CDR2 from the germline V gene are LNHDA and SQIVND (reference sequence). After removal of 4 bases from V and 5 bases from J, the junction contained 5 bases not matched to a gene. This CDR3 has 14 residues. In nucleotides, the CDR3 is TGTGCCAGTAGTACTGGACAGGTCTATCAGCCCCAGCATTTT. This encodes CASSTGQVYQPQHF.

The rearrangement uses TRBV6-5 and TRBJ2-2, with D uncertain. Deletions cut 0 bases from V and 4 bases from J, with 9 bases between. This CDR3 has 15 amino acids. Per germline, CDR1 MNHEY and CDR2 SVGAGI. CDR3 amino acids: CASSYSQRATGELFF. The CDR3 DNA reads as TGTGCCAGCAGTTACTCGCAACGCGCCACCGGGGAGCTGTTTTTT.

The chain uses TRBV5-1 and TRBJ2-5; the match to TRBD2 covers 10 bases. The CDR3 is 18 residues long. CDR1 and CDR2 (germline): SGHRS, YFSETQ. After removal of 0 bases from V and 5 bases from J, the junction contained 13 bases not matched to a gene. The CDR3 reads CASSLAFSGRSRGETQYF. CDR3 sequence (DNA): TGCGCCAGCAGCTTGGCTTTTAGCGGGAGGTCTCGGGGGGAGACCCAGTACTTC.